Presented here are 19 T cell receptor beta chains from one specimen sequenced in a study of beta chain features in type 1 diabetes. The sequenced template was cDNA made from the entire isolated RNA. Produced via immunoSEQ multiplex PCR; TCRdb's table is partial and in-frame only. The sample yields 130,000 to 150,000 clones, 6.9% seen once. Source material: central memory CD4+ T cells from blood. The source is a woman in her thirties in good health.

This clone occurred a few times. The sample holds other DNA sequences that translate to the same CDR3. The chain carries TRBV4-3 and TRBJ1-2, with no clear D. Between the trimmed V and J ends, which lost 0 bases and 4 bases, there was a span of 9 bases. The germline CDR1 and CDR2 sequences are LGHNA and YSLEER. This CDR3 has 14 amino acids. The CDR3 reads CASSQESGFYGYTF. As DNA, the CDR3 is TGCGCCAGCAGCCAAGAAAGCGGGTTCTATGGCTACACCTTC.

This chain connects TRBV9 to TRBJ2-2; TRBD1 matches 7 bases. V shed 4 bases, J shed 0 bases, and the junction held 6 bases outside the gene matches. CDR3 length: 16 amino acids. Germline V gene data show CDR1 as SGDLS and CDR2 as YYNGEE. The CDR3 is CASSPRTGANTGELFF. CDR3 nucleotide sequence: TGTGCCAGCAGCCCCCGGACAGGAGCGAACACCGGGGAGCTGTTTTTT.

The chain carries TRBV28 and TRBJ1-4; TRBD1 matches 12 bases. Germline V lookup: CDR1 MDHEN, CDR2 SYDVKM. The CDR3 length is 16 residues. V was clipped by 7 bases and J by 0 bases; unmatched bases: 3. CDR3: CASTGTGGATNEKLFF. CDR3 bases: TGTGCCAGCACTGGGACAGGGGGCGCAACTAATGAAAAACTGTTTTTT.

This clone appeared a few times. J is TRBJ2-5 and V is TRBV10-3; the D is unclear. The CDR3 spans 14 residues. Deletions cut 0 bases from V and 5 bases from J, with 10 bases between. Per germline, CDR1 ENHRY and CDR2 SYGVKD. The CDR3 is CAISESPRTETQYF. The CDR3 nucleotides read TGTGCCATCAGTGAGTCACCACGAACTGAGACCCAGTACTTC.

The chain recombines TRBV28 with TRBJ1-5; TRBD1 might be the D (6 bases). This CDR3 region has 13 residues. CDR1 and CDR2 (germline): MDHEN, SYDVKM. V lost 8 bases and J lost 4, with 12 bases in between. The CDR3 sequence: CASAGDRNQPQHF. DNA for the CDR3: TGTGCCAGCGCAGGGGACCGAAATCAGCCCCAGCATTTT.

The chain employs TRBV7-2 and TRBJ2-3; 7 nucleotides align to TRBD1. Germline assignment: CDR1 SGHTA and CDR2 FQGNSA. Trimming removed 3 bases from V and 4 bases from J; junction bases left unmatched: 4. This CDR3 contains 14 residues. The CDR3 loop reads CASSLGQYPDTQYF. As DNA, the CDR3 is TGTGCCAGCAGCTTGGGACAGTACCCAGATACGCAGTATTTT. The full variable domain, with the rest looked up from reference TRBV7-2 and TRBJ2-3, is GAGVSQSPSNKVTEKGKDVELRCDPISGHTALYWYRQSLGQGLEFLIYFQGNSAPDKSGLPSDRFSAERTGGSVSTLTIQRTQQEDSAVYLCASSLGQYPDTQYFGPGTRLTVL.

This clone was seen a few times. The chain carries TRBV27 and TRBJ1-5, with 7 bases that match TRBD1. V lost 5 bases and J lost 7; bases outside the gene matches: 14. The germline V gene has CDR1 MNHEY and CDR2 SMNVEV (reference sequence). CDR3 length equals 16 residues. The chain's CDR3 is CASSRATTGSRQPQHF. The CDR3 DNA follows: TGTGCCAGCAGTCGCGCCACGACAGGGTCGCGGCAGCCCCAGCATTTT.

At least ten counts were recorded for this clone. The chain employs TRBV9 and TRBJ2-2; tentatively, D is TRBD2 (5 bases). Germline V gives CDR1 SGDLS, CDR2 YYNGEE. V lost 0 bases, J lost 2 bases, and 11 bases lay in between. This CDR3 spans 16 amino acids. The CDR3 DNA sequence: TGTGCCAGCAGCGTAGACGGGAACCCAAACACCGGGGAGCTGTTTTTT. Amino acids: CASSVDGNPNTGELFF.

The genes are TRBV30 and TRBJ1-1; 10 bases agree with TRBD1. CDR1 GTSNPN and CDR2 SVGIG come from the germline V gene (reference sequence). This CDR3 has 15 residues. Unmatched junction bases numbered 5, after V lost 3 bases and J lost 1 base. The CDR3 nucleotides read TGTGCCTGGAGGGACAGGGGGAGGTGGAACACTGAAGCTTTCTTT. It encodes CAWRDRGRWNTEAFF.

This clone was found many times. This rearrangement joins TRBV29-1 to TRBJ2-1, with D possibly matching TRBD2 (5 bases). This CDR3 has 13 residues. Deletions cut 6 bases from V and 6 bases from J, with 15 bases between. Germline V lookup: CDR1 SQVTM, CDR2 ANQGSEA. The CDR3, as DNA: TGCAGCGTCGCACACTCCCGGGGCAATGAGCAGTTCTTC. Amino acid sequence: CSVAHSRGNEQFF.

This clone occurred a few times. DNA of the CDR3: TGTGCCAGCAGCCCCACGTGGACTAGCGCAGGGACCCAGTACTTC. Translated: CASSPTWTSAGTQYF. The V call is TRBV7-9, the J call TRBJ2-5, with 9 bases that match TRBD2. This CDR3 has 15 residues. The ends lost 5 bases at V and 7 bases at J; junction bases unmatched: 11. Germline V gene lookup returns CDR1 SEHNR and CDR2 FQNEAQ (reference sequence).

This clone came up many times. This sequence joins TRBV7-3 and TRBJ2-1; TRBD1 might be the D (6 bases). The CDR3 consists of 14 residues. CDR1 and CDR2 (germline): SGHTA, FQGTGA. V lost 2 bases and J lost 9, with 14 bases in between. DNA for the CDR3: TGTGCCAGCAGCTTAGGGCAGGGGATTAGTGAGCAGTTCTTC. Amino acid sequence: CASSLGQGISEQFF.

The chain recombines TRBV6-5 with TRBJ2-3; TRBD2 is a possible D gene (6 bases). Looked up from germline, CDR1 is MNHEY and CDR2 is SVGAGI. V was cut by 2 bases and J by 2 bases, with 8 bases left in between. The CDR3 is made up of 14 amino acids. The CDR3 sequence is CASSYLANTDTQYF. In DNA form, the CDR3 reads TGTGCCAGCAGTTACCTAGCGAACACAGATACGCAGTATTTT.

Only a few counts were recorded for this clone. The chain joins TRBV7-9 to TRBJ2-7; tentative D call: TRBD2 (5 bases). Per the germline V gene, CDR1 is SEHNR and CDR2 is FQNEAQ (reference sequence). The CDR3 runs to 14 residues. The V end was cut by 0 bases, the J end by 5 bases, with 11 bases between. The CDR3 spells CASSLAGAFHEQYF. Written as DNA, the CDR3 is TGTGCCAGCAGCTTAGCGGGAGCGTTTCACGAGCAGTACTTC.

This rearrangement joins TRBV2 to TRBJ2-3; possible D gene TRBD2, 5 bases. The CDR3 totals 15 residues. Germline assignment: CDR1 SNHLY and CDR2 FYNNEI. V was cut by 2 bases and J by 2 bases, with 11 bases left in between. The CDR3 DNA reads TGTGCCAGCAGTGAACCGGTGAGGGCCACAGATACGCAGTATTTT. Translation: CASSEPVRATDTQYF.

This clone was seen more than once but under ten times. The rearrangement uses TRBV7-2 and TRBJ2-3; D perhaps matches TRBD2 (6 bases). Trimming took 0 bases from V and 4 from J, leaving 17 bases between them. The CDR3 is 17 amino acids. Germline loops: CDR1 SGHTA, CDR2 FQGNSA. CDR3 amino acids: CASSLAPPPGRSDTQYF. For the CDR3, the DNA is TGTGCCAGCAGCTTAGCTCCCCCACCAGGGAGGTCAGATACGCAGTATTTT. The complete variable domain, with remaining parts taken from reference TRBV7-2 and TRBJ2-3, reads GAGVSQSPSNKVTEKGKDVELRCDPISGHTALYWYRQSLGQGLEFLIYFQGNSAPDKSGLPSDRFSAERTGGSVSTLTIQRTQQEDSAVYLCASSLAPPPGRSDTQYFGPGTRLTVL.

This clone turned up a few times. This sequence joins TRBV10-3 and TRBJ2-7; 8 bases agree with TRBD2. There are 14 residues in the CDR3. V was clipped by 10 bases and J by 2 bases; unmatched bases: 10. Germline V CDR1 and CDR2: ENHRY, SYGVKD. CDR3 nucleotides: TGTGCCACGCGGGGGGTAGCGGTTGCCTACGAGCAGTACTTC. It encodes CATRGVAVAYEQYF.

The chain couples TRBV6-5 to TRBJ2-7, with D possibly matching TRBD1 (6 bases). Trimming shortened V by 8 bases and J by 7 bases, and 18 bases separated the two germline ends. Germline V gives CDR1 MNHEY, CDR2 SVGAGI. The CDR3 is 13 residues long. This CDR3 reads CASRRSLRGEQYF. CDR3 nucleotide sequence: TGTGCCAGCCGCCGCAGCCTAAGGGGGGAGCAGTACTTC.

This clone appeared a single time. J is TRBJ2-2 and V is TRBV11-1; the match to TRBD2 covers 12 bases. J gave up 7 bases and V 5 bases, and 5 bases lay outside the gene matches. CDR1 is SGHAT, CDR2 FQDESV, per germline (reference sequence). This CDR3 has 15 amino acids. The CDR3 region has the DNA TGTGCCAGCAGCCCGACTAGCGGGAGTGACGGGGAGCTGTTTTTT. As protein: CASSPTSGSDGELFF.